This TCR beta chain was sequenced during a study of blood T cell repertoires in COVID-19. The CDR3 sequence is 14 residues long. The germline CDR1 and CDR2 sequences are LNHDA and SQIVND (reference sequence). The V segment lost 4 bases and the J segment 2 bases; nucleotides outside the gene matches: 4. Methods used by the authors: Reference gene primer amplification yielded estimated nucleated cell counts. Method: immunoSEQ multiplex PCR; TCRdb's copy keeps in-frame clones and lacks some. That table gives V, J and clone size, and the DNA gave D and trimming. Of under 40,000 clones in the sample, approximately 93% were seen once.

The chain carries TRBV19 and TRBJ1-2; 7 bases are shared with TRBD1. This sequence originates from a human donor with active COVID-19. The donor label of this sample is uncertain. Input material: peripheral blood. CDR3 coding DNA: TGTGCCAGTAGTAGACAGGGATTCAACTATGGCTACACCTTC. Its translation is CASSRQGFNYGYTF.